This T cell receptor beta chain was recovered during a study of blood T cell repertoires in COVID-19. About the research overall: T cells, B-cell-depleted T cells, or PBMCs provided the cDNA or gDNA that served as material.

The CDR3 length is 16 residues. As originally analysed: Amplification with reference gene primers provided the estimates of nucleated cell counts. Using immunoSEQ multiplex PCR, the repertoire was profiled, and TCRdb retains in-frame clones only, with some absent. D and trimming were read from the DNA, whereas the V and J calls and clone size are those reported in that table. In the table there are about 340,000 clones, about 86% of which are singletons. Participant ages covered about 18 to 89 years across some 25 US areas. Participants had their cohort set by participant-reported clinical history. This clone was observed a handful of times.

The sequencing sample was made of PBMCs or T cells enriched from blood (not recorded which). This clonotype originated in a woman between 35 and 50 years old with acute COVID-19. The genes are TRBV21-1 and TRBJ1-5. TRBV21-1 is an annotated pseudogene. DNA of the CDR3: TGTGCCAGCATCTCAGTTCCAAGCGGAGAGAATCAGCCCCAGCATTTT. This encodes CASISVPSGENQPQHF.